This T cell receptor beta chain was sequenced in a study of molecular identifiers for immune sequencing clone quantification. Study results and caveats: Sharing of a barcode by identical TCR molecules could cause highly expanded clone sizes to be underestimated. Spiked-in Jurkat TCR RNA corresponding to one cell was reported as detectable against 970,000 or so naive cells.

On this clonotype: The antigen is unknown. A much larger clone sits a single nucleotide away, making a read error possible.

CDR1 is MGHDK, CDR2 SYGVNS, per germline. This CDR3 region has 14 residues. TCRdb analysed the PCR reads with MiXCR anew, one entry per CDR3 protein. This table holds around 320,000 distinct CDR3 sequences, 24% found once. The sequence came from a human donor in good health. Some libraries in this study had Jurkat cell RNA spiked in. The chain carries TRBV25-1 and TRBJ2-7, with 10 positions matching TRBD1. Sequenced: naive CD8+ T cells from blood, with Jurkat cell RNA spiked in. The subset denotes: FACS-sorted CD8+CD4-CCR7+CD45RA+ naive T cells. CDR3 sequence reads: CASRGWDRGYEQCF. The CDR3 region has the DNA TGTGCCAGCAGGGGCTGGGACAGGGGCTACGAGCAGTGCTTC.